This is a list of T cell receptor beta chains from one sample in a study of control samples from healthy donors and cancer patients. Sequencing used immunoSEQ multiplex PCR; TCRdb keeps in-frame clones, though not all of them. The repertoire holds 350,000 to 450,000 clones, with 80% to 95% as singletons. The sequencing input was PBMCs. These receptors all stem from a man aged 40-55 years with head and neck cancer. CDR3s include the opening cysteine and the closing phenylalanine or tryptophan. D genes are given only for firm matches. Clone size appears in some rows only: once, few, many, or a class for an expanded clone.

TRBV11-3	TRBJ2-3	NA	NA	TGTGCCAGCAGCCCCGCGGCAGGCACAGATACGCAGTATTTT	CASSPAAGTDTQYF
TRBV3-1/TRBV3-2	TRBJ2-1	NA	TRBD2	TGTGCCAGCAGCCAAGGGACTAGCGGGAGCTATGAGCAGTTCTTC	CASSQGTSGSYEQFF
TRBV18	TRBJ1-5	NA	NA	TGTGCCAGCTCACCGGACCCCGGAGAGGGGCAGCCCCAGCATTTT	CASSPDPGEGQPQHF
TRBV5-1	TRBJ1-5	NA	NA	TGCGCCAGCAGCCCGGACGGGGGGTCAGGCAATCAGCCCCAGCATTTT	CASSPDGGSGNQPQHF
TRBV30	TRBJ1-2	NA	NA	TGTGCCTATGGGGGGCGGATAATAGGAGACTATGGCTACACCTTC	CAYGGRIIGDYGYTF
TRBV2	TRBJ1-2	NA	TRBD1	TGTGCCAGCAGTGAAGACCGCGAGACAGGGGGCCTTAGCTACACCTTC	CASSEDRETGGLSYTF
TRBV5-1	TRBJ1-1	NA	NA	TGCGCCAGCAGCTTAGCAGAGAACACTGAAGCTTTCTTT	CASSLAENTEAFF
TRBV6-2/TRBV6-3	TRBJ1-1	few	TRBD1	TGTGCCAGCAGTTACGGGACAGGGCGTGCTTTCTTT	CASSYGTGRAFF
TRBV7-9	TRBJ1-1	few	NA	TGTGCCAGCAGCCCACCGAGCACTGAAGCTTTCTTT	CASSPPSTEAFF
TRBV4-1	TRBJ1-4	NA	NA	TGCGCCAGCAGCCAAGGTGGGGCAACTAATGAAAAACTGTTTTTT	CASSQGGATNEKLFF
TRBV25-1	TRBJ1-2	NA	NA	TGTGCCAGCAGTGAATCGGGGGGCTATGGCTACACCTTC	CASSESGGYGYTF
TRBV12-3/TRBV12-4	TRBJ2-2	NA	NA	TGTGCCACAGGTTGGACCGGGGAGCTGTTTTTT	CATGWTGELFF
TRBV19	TRBJ1-2	NA	TRBD1	TGTGCCAGTAGTATTTCAGACGGACAGGGCGGCTATGGCTACACCTTC	CASSISDGQGGYGYTF
TRBV6-2/TRBV6-3	TRBJ1-5	NA	NA	TGTGCCAGCAGTTCCTCCGGCTCCAATCAGCCCCAGCATTTT	CASSSSGSNQPQHF
TRBV9	TRBJ2-3	NA	NA	TGTGCCAGCAGCGTAGGTGGTAGCTTGGCAGATACGCAGTATTTT	CASSVGGSLADTQYF
TRBV4-1	TRBJ2-7	NA	NA	TGCGCCAGCAGCCAAGACCTGAGGGGGAATCACTACGAGCAGTACTTC	CASSQDLRGNHYEQYF
TRBV30	TRBJ1-3	NA	NA	TGTGCCTGGAGGCCGACAGTCTCTGGAAACACCATATATTTT	CAWRPTVSGNTIYF
TRBV6-5	TRBJ2-3	NA	TRBD1	TGTGCCAGCAGTCCAGGACAGGGGAGAGCAGATACGCAGTATTTT	CASSPGQGRADTQYF
TRBV30	TRBJ2-2	NA	NA	TGTGCCTGGCGCCGGACGGGCACCGGGGAGCTGTTTTTT	CAWRRTGTGELFF
TRBV12-3/TRBV12-4	TRBJ1-2	NA	NA	TGTGCCAGCAGTTTGGTCTCAGGACATGGCTACACCTTC	CASSLVSGHGYTF
TRBV3-1/TRBV3-2	TRBJ1-1	NA	NA	TGTGCCAGCAGCCAAGACAGGGCGAACACTGAAGCTTTCTTT	CASSQDRANTEAFF
TRBV15	TRBJ2-7	NA	NA	TGTGCCACCAGCAGAGAGGACGGGAACTCCTACGAGCAGTACTTC	CATSREDGNSYEQYF
TRBV6-6	TRBJ1-1	NA	NA	TGTGCCAGCAGTTCTGCAGGGGAGGGAGCTTTCTTT	CASSSAGEGAFF
TRBV28	TRBJ2-1	NA	NA	TGTGCCAGCAGACTTAGACTAGAAGTGGTCTCCAATGAGCAGTTCTTC	CASRLRLEVVSNEQFF
TRBV2	TRBJ2-2	NA	NA	TGTGCCAGCGGGGGCTTGGCCGGGGAGCTGTTTTTT	CASGGLAGELFF